This is a list of T cell receptor beta chains from one sample in a study of T cell responses to AZD1222 COVID-19 vaccine. Assay used: immunoSEQ multiplex PCR; TCRdb lists only in-frame clones, some missing. The sample holds more than 95,000 clones, roughly 91% seen once. The specimen was peripheral blood, collected on day 0 of AZD1222 vaccination. These receptors were taken from an adult in good health. CDR3s include the opening cysteine and the closing phenylalanine or tryptophan. The order of the fields is V gene, J gene, clone size, D gene, CDR3 DNA, CDR3 protein. D genes are given only for firm matches. Clone size, where shown, is once, few, many, or a class for clones that have expanded.

>TRBV14|TRBJ1-1|few|TRBD1
TGTGCCAGCAGCCTAACAGGGGGCACTGAAGCTTTCTTT
CASSLTGGTEAFF
>TRBV4-1|TRBJ2-3|.|.
TGCGCCAGCAGCCAAGGAAACCAGCGTAGCACAGATACGCAGTATTTT
CASSQGNQRSTDTQYF
>TRBV6-1|TRBJ2-7|few|.
TGTGCCAGCAGTGGGATTCCCCGGGGGCCGAGGTCCTACGAGCAGTACTTC
CASSGIPRGPRSYEQYF
>TRBV19|TRBJ2-3|.|.
TGTGCCAGTAGTACCGGGGGGCCAGATACGCAGTATTTT
CASSTGGPDTQYF
>TRBV5-8|TRBJ2-3|.|.
TGTGCCAGCAATCCTAGGCTAGGGATTAGCACAGATACGCAGTATTTT
CASNPRLGISTDTQYF
>TRBV5-1|TRBJ2-5|.|TRBD2
TGCGCCAGCAGCCCACAACCAGGACTAGGGCAAGAGACCCAGTACTTC
CASSPQPGLGQETQYF
>TRBV27|TRBJ1-6|once|.
TGTGCCAGCAGTTTATCGTTATGGGGGAGGAATTCACCCCTCCACTTT
CASSLSLWGRNSPLHF
>TRBV18|TRBJ1-2|.|.
TGTGCCAGCTCACCACGGGCAGGGGATGGCTACACCTTC
CASSPRAGDGYTF
>TRBV5-1|TRBJ2-3|.|.
TGCGCCAGCAGCTTGAGGTGGGACCAACAGAGCACAGATACGCAGTATTTT
CASSLRWDQQSTDTQYF
>TRBV30|TRBJ2-7|.|TRBD2
TGTGCCTGGAGTGTACCCCCTAGCGGCACCTACGAGCAGTACTTC
CAWSVPPSGTYEQYF
>TRBV11-3|TRBJ2-1|.|.
TGTGCCAGCAGCTTAGACGGGGCACTCTACAATGAGCAGTTCTTC
CASSLDGALYNEQFF
>TRBV5-6|TRBJ1-2|.|TRBD1
TGTGCCAGCAGCCCCGGGATAGGGGGCGACTATGGCTACACCTTC
CASSPGIGGDYGYTF
>TRBV7-3|TRBJ2-1|.|TRBD2
TGTGCCAGCAGCCGAGCGGGAGACCACAATGAGCAGTTCTTC
CASSRAGDHNEQFF
>TRBV5-1|TRBJ1-1|.|.
TGCGCCAGCAGCTTGGGTATGACAGTAGCTGAAGCTTTCTTT
CASSLGMTVAEAFF
>TRBV10-3|TRBJ2-1|once|TRBD2
TGTGCCATCAGGTCCGGGACTAGCGGGGGGAACTCCTACAATGAGCAGTTCTTC
CAIRSGTSGGNSYNEQFF
>TRBV24-1|TRBJ1-5|.|TRBD1
TGTGCCACCAGTAATAGGAGACAGGGCACTCAGCCCCAGCATTTT
CATSNRRQGTQPQHF
>TRBV14|TRBJ2-6|few|.
TGTGCCAGCAGCCAAGAGTTCGGGCGGCGAAGCTCTGGGGCCAACGTCCTGACTTTC
CASSQEFGRRSSGANVLTF
>TRBV19|TRBJ2-3|.|TRBD2
TGTGCCAGTAGTATTTCAGCGGGAGGGGCAGATACGCAGTATTTT
CASSISAGGADTQYF
>TRBV6-5|TRBJ2-7|.|.
TGTGCCAGCTGGGTTAGGGGGGCCCAAATCCACGAGCAGTACTTC
CASWVRGAQIHEQYF
>TRBV9|TRBJ1-3|.|.
TGTGCCAGCAGCCCTACAGGACAAGTGGTGAACACCATATATTTT
CASSPTGQVVNTIYF
>TRBV5-5|TRBJ1-2|once|.
TGTGCCAGCAGCTTGGGCGGGAGTGGCTACACCTTC
CASSLGGSGYTF
>TRBV18|TRBJ1-3|.|.
TGTGCCAGCTCACCGGCAGCTAGCTCTGGAAACACCATATATTTT
CASSPAASSGNTIYF
>TRBV5-1|TRBJ1-1|.|.
TGCGCCAGCAGCGCGTCCGGGTCCATGAACACTGAAGCTTTCTTT
CASSASGSMNTEAFF
>TRBV6-6|TRBJ1-4|.|.
TGTGCCAGCACCAAACCTGACAGGCTGCTTGAAGAAAAACTGTTTTTT
CASTKPDRLLEEKLFF
>TRBV5-1|TRBJ2-3|.|.
TGCGCCAGCAGCTTGGACGGGTATAGCAATCAGCCCCAGTATTTT
CASSLDGYSNQPQYF
>TRBV7-8|TRBJ1-5|.|.
TGTGCCAGCAGCTTAAAGGGAGGAGGCAATCAGCCCCAGCATTTT
CASSLKGGGNQPQHF
>TRBV7-3|TRBJ2-5|.|TRBD1
TGTGCCAGCAGCCCCTCGGGACAGGTCCAAGAGACCCAGTACTTC
CASSPSGQVQETQYF
>TRBV5-8|TRBJ2-1|.|TRBD2
TGTGCCAGCAGCCGCAAGCGGGGGAGCACTGGGAATGAGCAGTTCTTC
CASSRKRGSTGNEQFF
>TRBV30|TRBJ2-1|.|TRBD2
TGTGCCTGGGAGCGGGAGGGGTACAATGAGCAGTTCTTC
CAWEREGYNEQFF
>TRBV5-6|TRBJ1-2|.|.
TGTGCCAGCAGCTCGGGAGAATATGGCTACACCTTC
CASSSGEYGYTF
>TRBV7-9|TRBJ2-5|.|.
TGTGCCAGCAGCTTAGGAAGGACGGAAGAGACCCAGTACTTC
CASSLGRTEETQYF